Listed below are T cell receptor beta chains from one sample, sequenced in a study of regulatory and conventional T cells in breast cancer. TCRdb itself ran the PCR reads through MiXCR, one entry per CDR3 protein. The sample has about 1,000 distinct CDR3 sequences, about 27% seen once. Sample: conventional T cells from blood. All receptors come from a female donor with breast cancer. Both conserved end residues are part of each CDR3. Fields, in order: CDR3 DNA, CDR3 protein, D gene, V gene, clone size, J gene. The D gene is left open where the match is weak. Rows give clone size only sometimes, using once, few, many, or a class for an expanded clone.

DNA: TGTGCCAGCAGTTTCCCAGGGGCTTTCTTT
CDR3: CASSFPGAFF
D: NA
V: TRBV21-1
size: medium-sized
J: TRBJ1-1

DNA: TGTGCCAGCAGCTCCTCACTAGCGGGGGGGCAAGAGACCCAGTACTTC
CDR3: CASSSSLAGGQETQYF
D: TRBD2
V: TRBV7-2
size: medium-sized
J: TRBJ2-5

DNA: TGCGCCAGCAGCCGCCCCTCGACAGAGTATGGCTACACCTTC
CDR3: CASSRPSTEYGYTF
D: NA
V: TRBV4-1
size: medium-sized
J: TRBJ1-2

DNA: TGTGCCAGCAGCCCTCAGACAGGGGGGTCCTACAATGAGCAGTTCTTC
CDR3: CASSPQTGGSYNEQFF
D: TRBD1
V: TRBV7-2
size: NA
J: TRBJ2-1

DNA: TGTGCCAGCAGTTTATTCCAGGTAACAATTAATCAGCCCCAGCATTTT
CDR3: CASSLFQVTINQPQHF
D: NA
V: TRBV28
size: NA
J: TRBJ1-5

DNA: TGCGCCAGCAGCTTGGAGGCGAATCAGCCCCAGCATTTT
CDR3: CASSLEANQPQHF
D: NA
V: TRBV5-1
size: large
J: TRBJ1-5

DNA: TGTGCCAGCAGCCCGGTCCCTATTCTAGACGGCGAGTCCGGGGAGCTGTTTTTT
CDR3: CASSPVPILDGESGELFF
D: NA
V: TRBV6-5
size: medium-sized
J: TRBJ2-2

DNA: TGTGCCAGCAGCATAGGACAGGTCTTCTCTGGAAACACCATATATTTT
CDR3: CASSIGQVFSGNTIYF
D: TRBD1
V: TRBV13
size: medium-sized
J: TRBJ1-3

DNA: TGTGCCAGTAGTCACCGTCGGCGGTACGAGCAGTACTTC
CDR3: CASSHRRRYEQYF
D: NA
V: TRBV19
size: NA
J: TRBJ2-7

DNA: TGTGCCAGTAGTACACCGGGACACTACTATGGCTACACCTTC
CDR3: CASSTPGHYYGYTF
D: NA
V: TRBV19
size: hyperexpanded
J: TRBJ1-2

DNA: TGTGCCAGTAGTACACCGGGGGCAACTAATGAAAAACTGTTTTTT
CDR3: CASSTPGATNEKLFF
D: NA
V: TRBV19
size: NA
J: TRBJ1-4

DNA: TGTGCCAGCAGCCTTCGGGCAGGGGGCAATCAGCCCCAGCATTTT
CDR3: CASSLRAGGNQPQHF
D: NA
V: TRBV7-2
size: medium-sized
J: TRBJ1-5

DNA: TGTGCCGTCGGAGGGGGGAATTCAGATACGCAGTATTTT
CDR3: CAVGGGNSDTQYF
D: NA
V: TRBV19
size: NA
J: TRBJ2-3

DNA: TGTGCCAGCTCAACGGTTCAGGCAGTGGGGCAGCCCCAGCATTTT
CDR3: CASSTVQAVGQPQHF
D: NA
V: TRBV18
size: medium-sized
J: TRBJ1-5

DNA: TGTGCCAGCTCACCAAATTCCTCTGGAAACACCATATATTTT
CDR3: CASSPNSSGNTIYF
D: NA
V: TRBV18
size: NA
J: TRBJ1-3

DNA: TGTGCCAGCAGCCCCCGGACAGGGGGATACACTGAAGCTTTCTTT
CDR3: CASSPRTGGYTEAFF
D: TRBD1
V: TRBV11-1
size: medium-sized
J: TRBJ1-1

DNA: TGTGCCAGCAGCCAAGTTTACTACGAGCAGTACTTC
CDR3: CASSQVYYEQYF
D: NA
V: TRBV3-1
size: medium-sized
J: TRBJ2-7

DNA: TGTGCCAGCAGCCACCTCAAAGCGAACACTGAAGCTTTCTTT
CDR3: CASSHLKANTEAFF
D: NA
V: TRBV14
size: medium-sized
J: TRBJ1-1

DNA: TGTGCCAGCTGGACCCGAGGTGGCAATCAGCCCCAGCATTTT
CDR3: CASWTRGGNQPQHF
D: NA
V: TRBV19
size: large
J: TRBJ1-5